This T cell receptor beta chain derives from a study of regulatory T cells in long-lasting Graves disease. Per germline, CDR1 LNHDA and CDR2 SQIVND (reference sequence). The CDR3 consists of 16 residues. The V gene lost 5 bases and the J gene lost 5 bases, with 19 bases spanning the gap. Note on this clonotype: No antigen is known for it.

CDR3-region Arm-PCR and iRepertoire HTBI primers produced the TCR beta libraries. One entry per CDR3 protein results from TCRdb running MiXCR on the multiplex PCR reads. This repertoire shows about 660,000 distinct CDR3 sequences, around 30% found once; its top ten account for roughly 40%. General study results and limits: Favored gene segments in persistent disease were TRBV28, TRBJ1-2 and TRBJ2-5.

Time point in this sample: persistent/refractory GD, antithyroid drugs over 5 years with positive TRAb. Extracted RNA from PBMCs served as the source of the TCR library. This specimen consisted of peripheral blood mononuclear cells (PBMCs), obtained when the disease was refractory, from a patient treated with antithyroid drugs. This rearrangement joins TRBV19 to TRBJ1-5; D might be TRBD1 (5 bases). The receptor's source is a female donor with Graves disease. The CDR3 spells CASSGGEFRSDQPQHF. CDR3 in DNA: TGTGCCAGTAGTGGAGGGGAGTTCCGGTCGGATCAGCCCCAGCATTTT.